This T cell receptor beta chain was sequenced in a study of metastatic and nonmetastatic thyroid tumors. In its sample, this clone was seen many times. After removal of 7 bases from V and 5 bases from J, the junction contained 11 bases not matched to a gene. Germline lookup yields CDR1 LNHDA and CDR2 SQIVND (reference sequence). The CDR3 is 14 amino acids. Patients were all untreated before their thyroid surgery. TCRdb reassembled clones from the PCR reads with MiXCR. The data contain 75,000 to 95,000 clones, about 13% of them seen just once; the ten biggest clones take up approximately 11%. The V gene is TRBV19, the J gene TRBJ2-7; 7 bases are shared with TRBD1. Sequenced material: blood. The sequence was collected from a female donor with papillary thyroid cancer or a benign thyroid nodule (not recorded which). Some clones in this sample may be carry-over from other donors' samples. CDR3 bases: TGTGCCAGTACCCCACAGGGGTCGGTCAACGAGCAGTACTTC. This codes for CASTPQGSVNEQYF.